A selection of T cell receptor beta chains follows, all from one sample in a study of technical replicates of blood from a handful of donors. Method: immunoSEQ multiplex PCR; TCRdb's copy keeps in-frame clones and lacks some. The data contain about 100,000 clones, around 95% of them singletons. The specimen was T cells isolated from PBMCs. Receptors were obtained from a human donor in good health. CDR3s include the opening cysteine and the closing phenylalanine or tryptophan. The D gene is left open where the match is weak. Clone size is not always given. Where it is, it says once, few, many or a class for expanded clones.

abundance,v_gene,d_gene,j_gene,CDR3nt,CDR3aa
.,TRBV6-4,.,TRBJ2-2,TGTGCCAGCAGTCTAACAGGGACCGGGGAGCTGTTTTTT,CASSLTGTGELFF
.,TRBV14,TRBD2,TRBJ2-1,TGTGCCAGCAGCTACGGGACTAGCGGGAGATACAATGAGCAGTTCTTC,CASSYGTSGRYNEQFF
.,TRBV9,TRBD1,TRBJ1-1,TGTGCCAGCAGCGTCCACAGGGGAGAGAACACTGAAGCTTTCTTT,CASSVHRGENTEAFF
once,TRBV28,.,TRBJ2-4,TGTGCCAGCAGTAGTATCGAGGAACTAGTCAAAAACATTCAGTACTTC,CASSSIEELVKNIQYF
.,TRBV30,.,TRBJ2-1,TGTGCCTGGAGGCTGGCGAGGTCCTCCTACAATGAGCAGTTCTTC,CAWRLARSSYNEQFF
.,TRBV11-2,TRBD2,TRBJ2-1,TGTGCCAGCAGCTCCAGCGGGAGCTCCTACAATGAGCAGTTCTTC,CASSSSGSSYNEQFF
.,TRBV11-2,.,TRBJ2-1,TGTGCCAGCAGCTTAGATGAGTACAATGAGCAGTTCTTC,CASSLDEYNEQFF
.,TRBV19,.,TRBJ2-7,TGTGCCACGGCAGCAGGGCTCGCCTACGAGCAGTACTTC,CATAAGLAYEQYF
.,TRBV7-3,.,TRBJ2-3,TGTGCCAGCAGCCCGAGTCGGGGAGCAACAGATACGCAGTATTTT,CASSPSRGATDTQYF
once,TRBV5-1,TRBD1,TRBJ2-1,TGCGCCAGCAGCTCTCCGGGACAGGGGACCTACAATGAGCAGTTCTTC,CASSSPGQGTYNEQFF
.,TRBV7-3,.,TRBJ2-4,TGTGCCAGCGCGGATAGTGAAAACATTCAGTACTTC,CASADSENIQYF
.,TRBV6-4,.,TRBJ1-5,TGTGCCAGCAGTGATGCGGGTAGCAATCAGCCCCAGCATTTT,CASSDAGSNQPQHF
.,TRBV5-8,.,TRBJ2-7,TGTGCCAGCAGCTCGTCTAGCTCCTACGAGCAGTACTTC,CASSSSSSYEQYF
.,TRBV4-3,.,TRBJ2-5,TGCGCCAGCAGCCACGGGGACCTTCGGGGGAGAGAGACCCAGTACTTC,CASSHGDLRGRETQYF
.,TRBV7-2,TRBD2,TRBJ2-3,TGTGCCAGCAGCTTAGCGATTAGCGGGACCGGAGTTACGCAGTATTTT,CASSLAISGTGVTQYF
once,TRBV5-7,TRBD2,TRBJ2-2,TGTGCCAGCAGCTTGCCATTAGCGGGAGTGGGAACCGGGGAGCTGTTTTTT,CASSLPLAGVGTGELFF
.,TRBV5-6,TRBD2,TRBJ2-3,TGTGCCAGCAGCTTGTTTTACGGGAGGGCCGGAGAAGAAGATACGCAGTATTTT,CASSLFYGRAGEEDTQYF
.,TRBV6-1,TRBD1,TRBJ2-7,TGTGCCAGCAGAAGGACAGGGGTTCTGGAGCAGTACTTC,CASRRTGVLEQYF
.,TRBV29-1,TRBD1,TRBJ1-4,TGCAGCGTGTTCGGGACAGGGGGCAGGTGGAGTGAAAAACTGTTTTTT,CSVFGTGGRWSEKLFF
.,TRBV28,.,TRBJ2-1,TGTGCCAGCAGTCCCCGTTCGATGAGCTCCTACAATGAGCAGTTCTTC,CASSPRSMSSYNEQFF
.,TRBV7-8,TRBD1,TRBJ2-7,TGTGCCAGCAGCTCCCCCCTAGTCCGACAGGGCTACGAGCAGTACTTC,CASSSPLVRQGYEQYF
.,TRBV19,.,TRBJ1-1,TGTGCCAGTAGTATCGCTCCTAATCGGGGCACTGAAGCTTTCTTT,CASSIAPNRGTEAFF
.,TRBV14,.,TRBJ2-7,TGTGCCAGCAGCCCGGCCAGGCCCCTCGGGCAGTACTTC,CASSPARPLGQYF
.,TRBV30,TRBD1,TRBJ1-1,TGTGCCTGGAAGAGACAGGGGAACACTGAAGCTTTCTTT,CAWKRQGNTEAFF
few,TRBV29-1,.,TRBJ2-3,TGCAGCGTTGAAATAAGGGGTAGCACAGATACGCAGTATTTT,CSVEIRGSTDTQYF
once,TRBV2,.,TRBJ1-1,TGTGCCAGCAGGACTGCCTCGGGTTTTATGAACACTGAAGCTTTCTTT,CASRTASGFMNTEAFF
.,TRBV6-5,TRBD2,TRBJ2-5,TGTGCCAGCAGTTACTTTGGACTAGCGGGAGAAGAGACCCAGTACTTC,CASSYFGLAGEETQYF
.,TRBV5-1,.,TRBJ2-1,TGCGCCAGCAGCTTGGTAACGGGAGCGTCTGAGCAGTTCTTC,CASSLVTGASEQFF
.,TRBV6-5,.,TRBJ2-2,TGTGCCAGCAGTTACCAGTACCCCGGGGAGCTGTTTTTT,CASSYQYPGELFF
once,TRBV2,.,TRBJ1-5,TGTGCCAGCAGTCCAACAGTGCGGGATCAGCCCCAGCATTTT,CASSPTVRDQPQHF
.,TRBV28,TRBD2,TRBJ2-1,TGTGCCAGCAGGACCACTCTAGCGGGAGGCTACAATGAGCAGTTCTTC,CASRTTLAGGYNEQFF